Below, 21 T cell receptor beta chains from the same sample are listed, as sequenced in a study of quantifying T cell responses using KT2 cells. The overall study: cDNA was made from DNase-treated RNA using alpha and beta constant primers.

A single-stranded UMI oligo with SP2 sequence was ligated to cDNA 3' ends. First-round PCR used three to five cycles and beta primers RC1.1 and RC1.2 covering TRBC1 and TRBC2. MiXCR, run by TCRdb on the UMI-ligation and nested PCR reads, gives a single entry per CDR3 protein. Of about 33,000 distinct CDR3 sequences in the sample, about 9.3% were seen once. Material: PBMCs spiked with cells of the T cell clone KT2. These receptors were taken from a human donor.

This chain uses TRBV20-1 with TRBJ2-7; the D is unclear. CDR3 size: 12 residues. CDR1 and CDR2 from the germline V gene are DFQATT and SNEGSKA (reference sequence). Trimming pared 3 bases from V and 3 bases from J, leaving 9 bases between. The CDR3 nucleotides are TGCAGTGCTAGGAAGTCAGTCTACGAGCAGTACTTC. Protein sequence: CSARKSVYEQYF.

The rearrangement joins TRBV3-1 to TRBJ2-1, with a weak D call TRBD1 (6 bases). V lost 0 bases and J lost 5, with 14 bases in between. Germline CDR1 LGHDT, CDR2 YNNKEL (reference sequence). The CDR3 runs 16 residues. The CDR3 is CASSQEGARDNNEQFF. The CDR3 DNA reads TGTGCCAGCAGCCAAGAGGGAGCCAGGGACAACAATGAGCAGTTCTTC.

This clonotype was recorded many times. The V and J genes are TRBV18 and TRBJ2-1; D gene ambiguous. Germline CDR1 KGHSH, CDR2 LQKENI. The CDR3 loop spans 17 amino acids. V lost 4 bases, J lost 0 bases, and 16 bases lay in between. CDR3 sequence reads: CASSRPPDTSSYNEQFF. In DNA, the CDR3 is TGTGCCAGCTCACGCCCTCCTGACACGAGCTCCTACAATGAGCAGTTCTTC.

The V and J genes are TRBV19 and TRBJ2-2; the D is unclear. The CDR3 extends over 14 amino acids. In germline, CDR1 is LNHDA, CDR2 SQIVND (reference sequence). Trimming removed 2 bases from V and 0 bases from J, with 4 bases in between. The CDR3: CASSISSNTGELFF. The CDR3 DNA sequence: TGTGCCAGTAGTATAAGTTCGAACACCGGGGAGCTGTTTTTT.

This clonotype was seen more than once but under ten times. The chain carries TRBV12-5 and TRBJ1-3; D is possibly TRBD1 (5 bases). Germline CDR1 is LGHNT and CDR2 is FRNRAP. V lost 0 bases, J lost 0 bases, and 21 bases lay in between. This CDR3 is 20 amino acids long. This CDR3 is CASGLVVWKQAGFSGNTIYF. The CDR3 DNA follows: TGTGCTAGTGGTTTGGTAGTTTGGAAACAGGCCGGCTTCTCTGGAAACACCATATATTTT. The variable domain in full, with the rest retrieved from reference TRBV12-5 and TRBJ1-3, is DARVTQTPRHKVTEMGQEVTMRCQPILGHNTVFWYRQTMMQGLELLAYFRNRAPLDDSGMPKDRFSAEMPDATLATLKIQPSEPRDSAVYFCASGLVVWKQAGFSGNTIYFGEGSWLTVV.

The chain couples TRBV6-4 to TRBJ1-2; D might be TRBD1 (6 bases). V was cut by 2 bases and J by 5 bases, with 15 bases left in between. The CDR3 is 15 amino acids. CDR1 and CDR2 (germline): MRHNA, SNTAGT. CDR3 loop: CASSDGTGTPYGYTF. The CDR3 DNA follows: TGTGCCAGCAGTGACGGGACCGGGACACCTTATGGCTACACCTTC.

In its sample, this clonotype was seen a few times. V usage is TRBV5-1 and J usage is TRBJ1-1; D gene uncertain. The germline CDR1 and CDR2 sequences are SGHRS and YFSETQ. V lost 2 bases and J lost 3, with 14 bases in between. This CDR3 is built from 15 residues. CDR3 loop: CASSLEVAGHTEAFF. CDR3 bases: TGCGCCAGCAGCTTAGAAGTGGCAGGACACACTGAAGCTTTCTTT.

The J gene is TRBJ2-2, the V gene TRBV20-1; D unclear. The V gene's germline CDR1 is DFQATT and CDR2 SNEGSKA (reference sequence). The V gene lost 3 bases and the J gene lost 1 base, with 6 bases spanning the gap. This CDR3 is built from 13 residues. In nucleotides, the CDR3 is TGCAGTGCTAGGAGGCGGAACACCGGGGAGCTGTTTTTT. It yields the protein CSARRRNTGELFF.

The CDR3 reads CASTQGTEAFF. The CDR3 DNA follows: TGTGCCAGCACCCAGGGTACTGAAGCTTTCTTT. The rearrangement uses TRBV6-5 and TRBJ1-1; possible D gene TRBD1, 5 bases. The CDR3 length is 11 residues. V lost 7 bases, J lost 5 bases, and 8 bases lay in between. Germline loops: CDR1 MNHEY, CDR2 SVGAGI.

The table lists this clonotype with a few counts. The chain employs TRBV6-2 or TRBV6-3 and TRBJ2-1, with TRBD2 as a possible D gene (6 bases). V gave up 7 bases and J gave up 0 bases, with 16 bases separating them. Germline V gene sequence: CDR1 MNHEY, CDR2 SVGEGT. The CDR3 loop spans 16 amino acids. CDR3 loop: CASNPGVLGSYNEQFF. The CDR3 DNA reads TGTGCCAGCAATCCGGGGGTCCTAGGCTCCTACAATGAGCAGTTCTTC.

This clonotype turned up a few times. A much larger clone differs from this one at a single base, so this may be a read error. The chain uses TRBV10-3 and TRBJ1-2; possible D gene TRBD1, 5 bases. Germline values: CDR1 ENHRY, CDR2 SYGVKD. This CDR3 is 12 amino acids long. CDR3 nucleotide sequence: TGTGCCATCAGTGAAGGCCGCCAGGGCTACAACTTC. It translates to CAISEGRQGYNF.

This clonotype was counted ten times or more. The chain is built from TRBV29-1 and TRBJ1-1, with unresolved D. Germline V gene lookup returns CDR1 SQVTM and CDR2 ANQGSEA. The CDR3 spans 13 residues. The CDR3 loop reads CSYSQAQNTEAFF. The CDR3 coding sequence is TGCAGTTACTCTCAGGCCCAGAACACTGAAGCTTTCTTT.

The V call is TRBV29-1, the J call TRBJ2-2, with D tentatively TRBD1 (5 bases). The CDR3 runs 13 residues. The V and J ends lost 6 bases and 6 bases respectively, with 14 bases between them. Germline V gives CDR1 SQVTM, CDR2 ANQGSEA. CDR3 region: CSVSRDRSGELFF. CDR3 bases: TGCAGCGTCTCCAGGGATCGGTCCGGGGAGCTGTTTTTT.

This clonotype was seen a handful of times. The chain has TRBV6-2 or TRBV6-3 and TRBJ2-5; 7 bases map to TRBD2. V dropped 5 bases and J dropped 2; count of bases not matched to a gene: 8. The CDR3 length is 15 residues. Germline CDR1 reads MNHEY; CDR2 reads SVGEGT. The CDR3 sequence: CASSNTGTNQETQYF. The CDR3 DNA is TGTGCCAGCAGTAATACCGGGACTAATCAAGAGACCCAGTACTTC.

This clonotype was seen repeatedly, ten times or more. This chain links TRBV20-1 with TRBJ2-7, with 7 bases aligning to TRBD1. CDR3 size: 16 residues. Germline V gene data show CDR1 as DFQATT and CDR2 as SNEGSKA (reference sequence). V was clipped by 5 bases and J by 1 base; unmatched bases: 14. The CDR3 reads CSAYPSLDRISYEQYF. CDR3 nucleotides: TGCAGTGCTTACCCTTCCCTGGACAGGATTTCCTACGAGCAGTACTTC.

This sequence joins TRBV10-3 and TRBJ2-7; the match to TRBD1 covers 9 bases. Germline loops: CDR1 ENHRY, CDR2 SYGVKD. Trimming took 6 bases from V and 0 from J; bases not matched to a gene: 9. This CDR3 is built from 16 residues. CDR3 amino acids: CAISPRDRVLSYEQYF. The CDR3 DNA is TGTGCCATCAGCCCCCGGGACAGGGTCCTCTCCTACGAGCAGTACTTC.

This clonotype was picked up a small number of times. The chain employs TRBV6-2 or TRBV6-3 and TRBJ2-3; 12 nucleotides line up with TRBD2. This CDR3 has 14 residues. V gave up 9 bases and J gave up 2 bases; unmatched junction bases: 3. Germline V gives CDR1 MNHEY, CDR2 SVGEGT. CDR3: CASRLAGATDTQYF. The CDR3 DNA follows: TGTGCCAGTAGACTAGCGGGAGCCACAGATACGCAGTATTTT.

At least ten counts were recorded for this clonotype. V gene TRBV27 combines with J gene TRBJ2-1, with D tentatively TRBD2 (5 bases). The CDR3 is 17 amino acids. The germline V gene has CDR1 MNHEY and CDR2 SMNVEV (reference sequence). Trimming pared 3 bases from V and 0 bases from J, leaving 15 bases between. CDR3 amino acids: CASSFAAGRSSYNEQFF. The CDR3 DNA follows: TGTGCCAGCAGTTTTGCGGCGGGTAGGAGCTCCTACAATGAGCAGTTCTTC.

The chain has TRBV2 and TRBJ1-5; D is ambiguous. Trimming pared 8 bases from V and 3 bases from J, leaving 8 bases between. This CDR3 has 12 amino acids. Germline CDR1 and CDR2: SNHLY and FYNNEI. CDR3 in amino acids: CASAADNQPQHF. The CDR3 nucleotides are TGTGCCAGCGCGGCAGACAATCAGCCCCAGCATTTT.

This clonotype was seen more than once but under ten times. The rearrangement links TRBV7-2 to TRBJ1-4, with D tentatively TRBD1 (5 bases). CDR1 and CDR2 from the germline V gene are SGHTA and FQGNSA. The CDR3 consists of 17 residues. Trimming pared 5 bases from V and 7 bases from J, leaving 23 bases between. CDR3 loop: CASSLRGSGTEVEKLFF. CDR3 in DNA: TGTGCCAGCAGCCTCCGAGGGTCGGGGACGGAGGTTGAAAAACTGTTTTTT.

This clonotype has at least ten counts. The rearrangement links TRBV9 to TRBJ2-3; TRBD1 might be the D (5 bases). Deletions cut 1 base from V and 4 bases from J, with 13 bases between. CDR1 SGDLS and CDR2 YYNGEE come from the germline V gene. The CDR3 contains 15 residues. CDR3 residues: CASSVLGLQADTQYF. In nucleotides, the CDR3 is TGTGCCAGCAGCGTACTAGGTCTACAGGCAGATACGCAGTATTTT. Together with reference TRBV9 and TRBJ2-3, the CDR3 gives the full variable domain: DSGVTQTPKHLITATGQRVTLRCSPRSGDLSVYWYQQSLDQGLQFLIQYYNGEERAKGNILERFSAQQFPDLHSELNLSSLELGDSALYFCASSVLGLQADTQYFGPGTRLTVL.